The TCR beta chain described here comes from a study of blood T cell repertoires in COVID-19 (TCRdb year 2020). For the study in its entirety: Samples covering the acute and convalescent phases of COVID-19 were provided by collaborators in the United States, Italy and Spain. The material from the prospective study consisted of cDNA or gDNA derived from T cells, B-cell-depleted T cells, or PBMCs. Deeply sampled blood TCRbeta repertoires from subjects exposed to, actively infected with, or recovered from COVID-19 were included in the dataset. The repertoires were released in a freely available public database meant as a resource for research on the immune response to SARS-CoV-2. The samples were drawn from two sources: the first 160 participants of the ongoing ImmuneRACE study, and about 1,300 subjects contributed by 6 global collaborators. Nearly every sample came with metadata listing a de-identified subject ID, COVID-19 status, age in years and sex. Where HLA class I and class II types were available, the types were taken from metadata supplied by the sample provider, not from assay-based typing.

In the prospective study, participants were roughly 18 to 100 years old, resided in about two dozen geographic areas of the United States, and were enrolled through a virtual design. To assign participants to cohorts, the prospective study relied on clinical history that participants themselves reported in a screening survey and a study questionnaire. For ImmuneRACE Cohort 3, a participant was defined as recovered based on two consecutive negative NP/OP PCR tests, clearance by a healthcare professional, or resolution of symptoms. Mobile phlebotomists in the prospective study collected whole blood, serum and a nasopharyngeal or oropharyngeal swab from every participant. Prospective study participants could optionally give additional blood draws and questionnaires over a roughly 2-month period. Blood samples from the prospective study were shipped frozen or at room temperature prior to DNA extraction.

Worth noting for this clone: Its recognized antigen is unknown. It has no much larger one-base neighbor in the sample; base qualities were not kept.

The immunoSEQ Assay, a bias-controlled multiplex PCR, was used to amplify TCRbeta CDR3 regions from genomic DNA. In the source study's methods: Nucleated cell counts per sample were estimated from amplification of reference gene primers within the assay. To quantify the absolute abundance of each unique TCRbeta CDR3 rearrangement, sequence reads were collapsed and filtered. For each sample, productive Simpson clonality was calculated as the square root of Simpson's diversity index over productive rearrangements. TCRdb carries this immuneACCESS record with in-frame sequences only. Its versions omit some clonotypes, under half of them owing to an unresolved V gene in the studies checked, with the rest unexplained. For V, J and clone size, that table is used; D and trimming come from the DNA. This sample is represented by approximately 480,000 clones; roughly nine tenths of them were singletons. The top ten clonotypes cover approximately 0.7% of the sample.

What the work shows at the level of the full study, not this receptor alone: Clinical and demographic metadata were provided uncurated, with the amount varying by source and participant.

CDR1 and CDR2, looked up from the germline V gene, are SGHRS and YFSETQ. The CDR3 runs 13 amino acids, cysteine and phenylalanine included. The sequence is cut down to CDR3 DNA, 39 bases in frame from base 1. V is reduced by 4 bases and J by 3 bases, leaving a spacing of 9 bases between them. In this chain, TRBV5-1 is recombined with TRBJ2-3; no D segment can be confidently identified. This receptor was obtained from a young woman who had recovered from COVID-19. Sequenced input: PBMCs or T cells enriched from blood (not recorded which). CDR3 protein: CASSLVLTDTQYF. In nucleotide form, the sequence is TGCGCCAGCAGCCTCGTACTGACAGATACGCAGTATTTT.